Here is one TCR beta chain with its context. Its antigen remains unknown. Germline V gene sequence: CDR1 DFQATT, CDR2 SNEGSKA (reference sequence). V gave up 7 bases and J gave up 9 bases; unmatched junction bases: 6. The CDR3 totals 11 residues. RNA was extracted with the RNeasy kit, and a quantity of roughly 0.5 to 1 ug was reverse transcribed using random hexamers. MiXCR, applied by TCRdb to the immunoSEQ multiplex PCR reads, yields one record per CDR3 protein. The table records some 200,000 distinct CDR3 sequences, over 90% of them present only once. The entry originates in a study of CD8 T cells in Susac syndrome. Whole-study findings and limits: Total CD8+ and CD8+ TEMRA repertoires contained sixteen and five Susac-specific public clones, respectively.

Sequencing of TCR beta was performed on blood CD8+ T cells and on blood CD4+ T cells. Through negative isolation, CD4+ and CD8+ T cells were obtained, while TEMRA cells were enriched using FACS. The source is a human donor with Susac syndrome. The chain joins TRBV20-1 to TRBJ2-1; the match to TRBD2 covers 7 bases. Sequencing was done on a sample of CD8+ T cells from PBMCs. The chain's CDR3 is CSGRASGEQFF. The DNA for the CDR3 is TGCAGTGGGCGGGCTAGCGGTGAGCAGTTCTTC.